The present T cell receptor (beta chain) was sequenced within a study of cytomegalovirus exposure and HLA in healthy donors. The study's findings and limits: Presence/absence comparisons presumed near-even sequencing depth among donors.

13 Jbeta primers and 60 Vbeta primers were used for the PCR. The data were produced by immunoSEQ multiplex PCR, yet TCRdb's version contains in-frame clones alone and is incomplete. This sample yields about 190,000 clones, of which more than 75% are seen a single time; around 3% belongs to the top ten. This CDR3 is built from 14 residues. Germline CDR1 ENHRY, CDR2 SYGVKD. V lost 5 bases and J lost 2, with 11 bases in between. Remarks on this clone: Its cognate antigen is unknown.

The TCR originated in a woman in her forties or fifties in good health and CMV-seropositive. Sequenced material: PBMCs. V is TRBV10-3 and J is TRBJ2-3, with a tentative D call TRBD1 (5 bases). The CDR3 DNA reads as TGTGCCATCAGTAGTACAGGTTACACAGATACGCAGTATTTT. Translating it yields CAISSTGYTDTQYF.